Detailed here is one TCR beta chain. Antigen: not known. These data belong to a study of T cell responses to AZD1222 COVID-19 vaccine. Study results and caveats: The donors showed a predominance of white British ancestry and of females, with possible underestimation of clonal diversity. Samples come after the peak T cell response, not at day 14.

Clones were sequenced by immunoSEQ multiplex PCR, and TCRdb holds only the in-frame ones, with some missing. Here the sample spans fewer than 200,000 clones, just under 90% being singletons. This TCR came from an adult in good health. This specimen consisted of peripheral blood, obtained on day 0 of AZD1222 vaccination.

The CDR3 DNA sequence: TGTGCCAGCAGCCCCAACCGGGCAGGGGCAGATTCACCCCTCCACTTT. Translated, it gives CASSPNRAGADSPLHF. V and J are TRBV7-2 and TRBJ1-6; D may be TRBD1 (6 bases). Trimming stripped 5 bases from V and 8 bases from J, with 19 bases between. Looked up from germline, CDR1 is SGHTA and CDR2 is FQGNSA. This CDR3 comprises 16 residues.